The next 19 T cell receptor beta chains were all read from a single sample in a study of CD8 T cells in Susac syndrome. RNA was extracted with the RNeasy kit, and a quantity of about 0.45 to 1 ug was reverse transcribed using random hexamers. TCRdb re-called the immunoSEQ multiplex PCR reads with MiXCR, one entry per CDR3 protein. Of some 300,000 distinct CDR3 sequences listed, roughly 85% were seen once; the top ten hold over 0.095%. The sequenced sample was CD8+ T cells from PBMCs. The receptors were sampled from a human donor with multiple sclerosis.

The chain joins TRBV28 to TRBJ2-3; 13 nucleotides agree with TRBD2. CDR3 length: 16 amino acids. Germline trimming cut 4 bases from V and 4 bases from J; bases unmatched to any gene: 5. Germline assignment: CDR1 MDHEN and CDR2 SYDVKM. This CDR3 is CASSSRTSGRSDTQYF. CDR3 bases: TGTGCCAGCAGTTCTAGGACTAGCGGGAGATCAGATACGCAGTATTTT.

This chain links TRBV7-9 with TRBJ1-2; D gene unclear. V dropped 5 bases and J dropped 6 bases, with 16 bases sitting between them. Germline V CDR1 and CDR2: SEHNR, FQNEAQ (reference sequence). The CDR3 consists of 14 residues. CDR3 sequence reads: CASSGRTAVNGYTF. DNA of the CDR3: TGTGCCAGCAGCGGACGGACGGCGGTCAATGGCTACACCTTC.

The CDR3 is CASTPGGEHNEQFF. CDR3 DNA sequence: TGTGCCAGCACCCCCGGGGGGGAACACAATGAGCAGTTCTTC. The gene calls are TRBV7-3 and TRBJ2-1; TRBD2 matches 8 bases. Germline CDR1 and CDR2: SGHTA and FQGTGA. The CDR3 sequence is 14 residues long. With 7 bases clipped from V and 5 bases from J, the junction kept 7 bases outside the gene matches.

The V call is TRBV9, the J call TRBJ1-4, with D perhaps TRBD1 (5 bases). V lost 3 bases, J lost 5 bases, and 11 bases lay in between. Germline CDR1 SGDLS, CDR2 YYNGEE. This CDR3 contains 14 residues. The CDR3 loop is CASSGGETNEKLFF. The CDR3 DNA reads TGTGCCAGCAGCGGAGGGGAAACCAATGAAAAACTGTTTTTT.

This chain connects TRBV5-4 to TRBJ1-2, with unresolved D. The germline gives CDR1 SGHNT, CDR2 YYREEE (reference sequence). CDR3 length: 15 residues. The germline V and J ends were trimmed by 4 bases and 6 bases, with 19 bases remaining between them. The CDR3 nucleotides read TGTGCCAGCAGCAACCCTGACGCGGGGTACAATGGCTACACCTTC. This translates into CASSNPDAGYNGYTF.

A few counts support this clonotype. The rearrangement links TRBV27 to TRBJ1-1; TRBD1 aligns across 7 bases. This CDR3 has 14 amino acids. Germline V lookup: CDR1 MNHEY, CDR2 SMNVEV (reference sequence). J lost 1 base, V lost 2 bases, and 1 base had no gene match. The CDR3 region has the DNA TGTGCCAGCAGTTTAACAGGGGCGAACACTGAAGCTTTCTTT. It translates to CASSLTGANTEAFF.

This chain joins TRBV9 and TRBJ2-7; a possible D gene is TRBD2 (6 bases). The CDR3 contains 14 residues. Germline V gene sequence: CDR1 SGDLS, CDR2 YYNGEE. The V and J ends lost 0 bases and 9 bases respectively, with 16 bases between them. The DNA for the CDR3 is TGTGCCAGCAGCGTAGGGGACTCCTCTGTTAGGCAGTACTTC. Encoded protein: CASSVGDSSVRQYF.

This chain uses TRBV5-1 with TRBJ2-1; D may be TRBD2 (6 bases). The CDR3 sequence is 18 residues long. CDR1 is SGHRS, CDR2 YFSETQ, per germline. The V and J ends lost 4 bases and 3 bases respectively, with 23 bases between them. CDR3 protein: CASSPGREPRLVYNEQFF. For the CDR3, the DNA is TGCGCCAGCAGCCCTGGACGAGAGCCCCGACTAGTCTACAATGAGCAGTTCTTC.

The V gene is TRBV10-3, the J gene TRBJ2-7; TRBD1 agrees at 7 bases. CDR1 ENHRY and CDR2 SYGVKD come from the germline V gene. The CDR3 loop spans 13 amino acids. The junction had 7 bases not matched to a gene; V was cut back by 7 bases and J by 4 bases. For the CDR3, the DNA is TGTGCCATCACCTCGGGACAGTCTTACGAGCAGTACTTC. Protein product: CAITSGQSYEQYF.

The CDR3 sequence is CAITPGQGLNYEQYF. In nucleotides, the CDR3 is TGTGCCATCACCCCGGGACAGGGGCTTAACTACGAGCAGTACTTC. The rearrangement links TRBV10-3 to TRBJ2-7, with 10 positions matching TRBD1. J was trimmed by 3 bases and V by 7 bases; bases with no gene match: 9. The CDR3 contains 15 residues. Germline loops: CDR1 ENHRY, CDR2 SYGVKD.

The sample holds one count of this clonotype. The V call is TRBV28, the J call TRBJ2-4; 10 bases are shared with TRBD1. The CDR3 has 16 amino acids. The germline CDR1 and CDR2 sequences are MDHEN and SYDVKM. V shed 1 base, J shed 1 base, and the junction held 1 base outside the gene matches. Here the CDR3 reads CASSLLGQGAKNIQYF. CDR3 in DNA: TGTGCCAGCAGTTTATTGGGACAGGGGGCCAAAAACATTCAGTACTTC.

V is TRBV27 and J is TRBJ1-5; weak D call: TRBD1 (6 bases). The germline V and J ends were trimmed by 6 bases and 3 bases, with 12 bases remaining between them. CDR1 and CDR2 (germline): MNHEY, SMNVEV (reference sequence). The CDR3 has 14 amino acids. CDR3 amino acids: CASSNRVPNQPQHF. Written as DNA, the CDR3 is TGTGCCAGCAGCAACAGGGTCCCCAATCAGCCCCAGCATTTT.

This clonotype has just a few counts. The chain combines TRBV5-1 with TRBJ1-1, with D possibly TRBD1 on 6 matching bases. Germline V gives CDR1 SGHRS, CDR2 YFSETQ. V dropped 4 bases and J dropped 8 bases, with 15 bases sitting between them. CDR3 length: 13 amino acids. CDR3 nucleotides: TGCGCCAGCAGCAAGACAGGCGGGAGCGAAGCTTTCTTT. It yields the protein CASSKTGGSEAFF. Complete variable domain (other parts from reference TRBV5-1 and TRBJ1-1): KAGVTQTPRYLIKTRGQQVTLSCSPISGHRSVSWYQQTPGQGLQFLFEYFSETQRNKGNFPGRFSGRQFSNSRSEMNVSTLELGDSALYLCASSKTGGSEAFFGQGTRLTVV.

The gene calls are TRBV2 and TRBJ2-7; TRBD2 aligns across 8 bases. V gave up 3 bases and J gave up 7 bases; unmatched junction bases: 5. The CDR3 has 13 amino acids. CDR1 and CDR2 from the germline V gene are SNHLY and FYNNEI. Here the CDR3 DNA reads TGTGCCAGCAGTGATGGAGCGGGAGTTGAGCAGTACTTC. It specifies CASSDGAGVEQYF.

J is TRBJ2-1 and V is TRBV5-6; D not certain. The germline CDR1 and CDR2 sequences are SGHDT and YYEEEE. The CDR3 runs to 14 residues. Trimming pared 3 bases from V and 4 bases from J, leaving 11 bases between. The CDR3 sequence: CASSYLRRYNEQFF. The CDR3 DNA follows: TGTGCCAGCAGCTACCTACGTAGGTACAATGAGCAGTTCTTC.

DNA for the CDR3: TGTGCCAGCAGTTTATGGACAGGGGGTGGGAGAGGGGCCAACGTCCTGACTTTC. Amino acids: CASSLWTGGGRGANVLTF. The chain links TRBV27 to TRBJ2-6; 10 bases agree with TRBD1. CDR3 length: 18 amino acids. Germline CDR1 is MNHEY and CDR2 is SMNVEV (reference sequence). J gave up 4 bases and V 1 base, and 7 bases lay outside the gene matches.

This clonotype appeared a few times. The rearrangement uses TRBV12-3 or TRBV12-4 and TRBJ1-4; D not resolved. The germline V and J ends were trimmed by 5 bases and 4 bases, with 11 bases remaining between them. This CDR3 region has 14 residues. CDR3 in DNA: TGTGCCAGCAGTCCCGGGATCCTTAATGAAAAACTGTTTTTT. Translating it yields CASSPGILNEKLFF.

The chain is built from TRBV19 and TRBJ2-5, with 12 nucleotides matching TRBD2. The CDR3 has 16 amino acids. The J segment lost 7 bases and the V segment lost 2 bases, leaving 8 bases of the junction unmatched. Germline CDR1 reads LNHDA; CDR2 reads SQIVND (reference sequence). This chain's CDR3 is CASSIRTSGMYGTQYF. The CDR3 DNA reads TGTGCCAGTAGTATACGGACTAGCGGGATGTATGGGACCCAGTACTTC.

V gene TRBV9 combines with J gene TRBJ2-1; D is uncertain. V was cut by 0 bases and J by 9 bases, with 19 bases left in between. Germline V CDR1 and CDR2: SGDLS, YYNGEE. This CDR3 spans 16 amino acids. Written as DNA, the CDR3 is TGTGCCAGCAGCGTAGAAGGAGCGACCCCGCCCGGTGAGCAGTTCTTC. Protein sequence: CASSVEGATPPGEQFF.